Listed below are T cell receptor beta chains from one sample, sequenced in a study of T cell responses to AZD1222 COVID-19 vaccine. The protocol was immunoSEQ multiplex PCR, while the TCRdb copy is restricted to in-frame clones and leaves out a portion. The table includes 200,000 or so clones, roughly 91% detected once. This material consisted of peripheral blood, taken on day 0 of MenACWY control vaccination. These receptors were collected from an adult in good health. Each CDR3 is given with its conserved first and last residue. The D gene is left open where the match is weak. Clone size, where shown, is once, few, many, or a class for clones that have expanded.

CDR3nt: TGTGCCAGCAGCTACGGCCAGGGGGCCAACACTGAAGCTTTCTTT
CDR3aa: CASSYGQGANTEAFF
d_gene: TRBD1
abundance: few
v_gene: TRBV11-1
j_gene: TRBJ1-1

CDR3nt: TGCGCCAGCAGCCAAGGGAGGGGCGCGGTCGATACTGAAGCTTTCTTT
CDR3aa: CASSQGRGAVDTEAFF
d_gene: -
abundance: -
v_gene: TRBV4-1
j_gene: TRBJ1-1

CDR3nt: TGTGCCAGCAGCTTGGGAGCCAATCAGCCCCAGCATTTT
CDR3aa: CASSLGANQPQHF
d_gene: -
abundance: -
v_gene: TRBV5-4
j_gene: TRBJ1-5

CDR3nt: TGTGCCACCCGGACGGCAGTCCAAGAGACCCAGTACTTC
CDR3aa: CATRTAVQETQYF
d_gene: -
abundance: -
v_gene: TRBV10-3
j_gene: TRBJ2-5

CDR3nt: TGTGCCAGTAGTATATACGGGACAGGGTCCTACAATGAGCAGTTCTTC
CDR3aa: CASSIYGTGSYNEQFF
d_gene: TRBD1
abundance: -
v_gene: TRBV19
j_gene: TRBJ2-1

CDR3nt: TGTGCCAGCAGCTCCGGACAGGGCGGCCCCCCTCTATATGGCTACACCTTC
CDR3aa: CASSSGQGGPPLYGYTF
d_gene: TRBD1
abundance: -
v_gene: TRBV7-2
j_gene: TRBJ1-2

CDR3nt: TGCGCCAGCAGCCAAGAGTCGGGTCTGCCGGCGGGCAATCAGCCCCAGCATTTT
CDR3aa: CASSQESGLPAGNQPQHF
d_gene: -
abundance: -
v_gene: TRBV4-3
j_gene: TRBJ1-5

CDR3nt: TGTGCCAGCAGCCAGAACTGGGGTCTTGGCAATGAGCAGTTCTTC
CDR3aa: CASSQNWGLGNEQFF
d_gene: -
abundance: -
v_gene: TRBV7-8
j_gene: TRBJ2-1

CDR3nt: TGTGCCAGCAGCTTGCGGCGGAGCGGGGGGTACGAGCAGTACTTC
CDR3aa: CASSLRRSGGYEQYF
d_gene: TRBD2
abundance: -
v_gene: TRBV11-1
j_gene: TRBJ2-7

CDR3nt: TGTGCCAGCACCGGGACTAGCGGTTTCACAGATACGCAGTATTTT
CDR3aa: CASTGTSGFTDTQYF
d_gene: TRBD2
abundance: -
v_gene: TRBV2
j_gene: TRBJ2-3

CDR3nt: TGCAGTGCTAGTGGGGGGGTTAGCACAGATACGCAGTATTTT
CDR3aa: CSASGGVSTDTQYF
d_gene: TRBD2
abundance: -
v_gene: TRBV20-1
j_gene: TRBJ2-3

CDR3nt: TGCGCCAGCAATGTAGGGAGCCCCTCTGGAAACACCATATATTTT
CDR3aa: CASNVGSPSGNTIYF
d_gene: -
abundance: -
v_gene: TRBV10-1
j_gene: TRBJ1-3

CDR3nt: TGCGCCAGCAGCCAAGGCGACCGGGCCCAGGGTGCTTTCTTT
CDR3aa: CASSQGDRAQGAFF
d_gene: -
abundance: -
v_gene: TRBV4-1
j_gene: TRBJ1-1

CDR3nt: TGTGCCAGCAGCCCGGACAGGGGGCAGGGCACTGAAGCTTTCTTT
CDR3aa: CASSPDRGQGTEAFF
d_gene: TRBD1
abundance: -
v_gene: TRBV4-2
j_gene: TRBJ1-1

CDR3nt: TGCAGCGTTGAAGAGAACAGAAATCAGCCCCAGCATTTT
CDR3aa: CSVEENRNQPQHF
d_gene: -
abundance: -
v_gene: TRBV29-1
j_gene: TRBJ1-5

CDR3nt: TGTGCCAGCAGCTTAGATGGGGGGGCTTCACCCCTCCACTTT
CDR3aa: CASSLDGGASPLHF
d_gene: -
abundance: -
v_gene: TRBV7-2
j_gene: TRBJ1-6

CDR3nt: TGCGCCAGCAGACTGACTCCCGCCGGGGGATTGAACACTGAAGCTTTCTTT
CDR3aa: CASRLTPAGGLNTEAFF
d_gene: -
abundance: once
v_gene: TRBV4-1
j_gene: TRBJ1-1

CDR3nt: TGTGCCAGCAGCCCCTGGGGCCAGCACCAGAACACTGAAGCTTTCTTT
CDR3aa: CASSPWGQHQNTEAFF
d_gene: -
abundance: -
v_gene: TRBV7-9
j_gene: TRBJ1-1

CDR3nt: TGTGCCAGCTCACACTCGGGACAGGGTAGTGGAAACACCATATATTTT
CDR3aa: CASSHSGQGSGNTIYF
d_gene: TRBD1
abundance: -
v_gene: TRBV18
j_gene: TRBJ1-3

CDR3nt: TGTGCCAGCAGCCAAGATTTGCGAATTGCGTCTGGAAACACCATATATTTT
CDR3aa: CASSQDLRIASGNTIYF
d_gene: -
abundance: -
v_gene: TRBV3-1/TRBV3-2
j_gene: TRBJ1-3

CDR3nt: TGTGCCAGCAGTACAGGGTTTAAGAACACTGAAGCTTTCTTT
CDR3aa: CASSTGFKNTEAFF
d_gene: -
abundance: -
v_gene: TRBV6-5
j_gene: TRBJ1-1

CDR3nt: TGTGCCAGCAGCCCGGGACTGCACTCTGGAAACACCATATATTTT
CDR3aa: CASSPGLHSGNTIYF
d_gene: -
abundance: -
v_gene: TRBV3-1/TRBV3-2
j_gene: TRBJ1-3

CDR3nt: TGTGCCAGCAGCTTACAGCAGGATACGCAGTATTTT
CDR3aa: CASSLQQDTQYF
d_gene: -
abundance: once
v_gene: TRBV7-8
j_gene: TRBJ2-3

CDR3nt: TGTGCCAGCAGCCCTGGGTCAGGGGAGCAGTACTTC
CDR3aa: CASSPGSGEQYF
d_gene: -
abundance: -
v_gene: TRBV9
j_gene: TRBJ2-7

CDR3nt: TGTGCCAGCAGTGAATCACTGGGGGCAAAAACTGAAGCTTTCTTT
CDR3aa: CASSESLGAKTEAFF
d_gene: -
abundance: -
v_gene: TRBV25-1
j_gene: TRBJ1-1

CDR3nt: TGTGCCAGCAGCCAACGGGACAGTAATTCACCCCTCCACTTT
CDR3aa: CASSQRDSNSPLHF
d_gene: TRBD1
abundance: -
v_gene: TRBV3-1/TRBV3-2
j_gene: TRBJ1-6

CDR3nt: TGCGCCAGCAGCATGGACCGGGCTCGGGGGGGATACGAGCAGTACTTC
CDR3aa: CASSMDRARGGYEQYF
d_gene: TRBD2
abundance: -
v_gene: TRBV5-1
j_gene: TRBJ2-7

CDR3nt: TGTGCCTGGAAGGACATTCAGTACTTC
CDR3aa: CAWKDIQYF
d_gene: -
abundance: -
v_gene: TRBV30
j_gene: TRBJ2-4

CDR3nt: TGCGCCAGCAGCCAAGACCCCCGCAATTCACCCCTCCACTTT
CDR3aa: CASSQDPRNSPLHF
d_gene: -
abundance: -
v_gene: TRBV4-3
j_gene: TRBJ1-6

CDR3nt: TGCGCCAGCAGCCCCCGGGACAGGGGGAGCACAGATACGCAGTATTTT
CDR3aa: CASSPRDRGSTDTQYF
d_gene: TRBD1
abundance: -
v_gene: TRBV5-1
j_gene: TRBJ2-3

CDR3nt: TGTGCCAGCAGCTCGACGCGAAGTTCACCCCTCCACTTT
CDR3aa: CASSSTRSSPLHF
d_gene: -
abundance: -
v_gene: TRBV11-3
j_gene: TRBJ1-6

CDR3nt: TGTGCCAGCAATAGACGGGGGGGCAATAAAGAGACCCAGTACTTC
CDR3aa: CASNRRGGNKETQYF
d_gene: TRBD2
abundance: -
v_gene: TRBV2
j_gene: TRBJ2-5

CDR3nt: TGTGCCAGCAGCGTAGGGGGACTAAGCACGGTCGGGGAGACCCAGTACTTC
CDR3aa: CASSVGGLSTVGETQYF
d_gene: TRBD2
abundance: few
v_gene: TRBV9
j_gene: TRBJ2-5

CDR3nt: TGTGCCAGCAGTTACCGGGGGGGCCCTGGAAACACCATATATTTT
CDR3aa: CASSYRGGPGNTIYF
d_gene: -
abundance: -
v_gene: TRBV6-5
j_gene: TRBJ1-3

CDR3nt: TGTGCCAGCAGCCTCGACGGTAACTATGGCTACACCTTC
CDR3aa: CASSLDGNYGYTF
d_gene: -
abundance: -
v_gene: TRBV7-9
j_gene: TRBJ1-2

CDR3nt: TGTGCCAGCTCACTGGACAAGAACACTGAAGCTTTCTTT
CDR3aa: CASSLDKNTEAFF
d_gene: -
abundance: -
v_gene: TRBV18
j_gene: TRBJ1-1

CDR3nt: TGCAGTGCTAACTACAATGAGCAGTTCTTC
CDR3aa: CSANYNEQFF
d_gene: -
abundance: -
v_gene: TRBV20-1
j_gene: TRBJ2-1

CDR3nt: TGTGCCAGCAGTTGGGGACTTCAAGAGACCCAGTACTTC
CDR3aa: CASSWGLQETQYF
d_gene: -
abundance: -
v_gene: TRBV2
j_gene: TRBJ2-5

CDR3nt: TGTGCCAGCAGCCAAGTTGGGAACACTGAAGCTTTCTTT
CDR3aa: CASSQVGNTEAFF
d_gene: -
abundance: -
v_gene: TRBV3-1/TRBV3-2
j_gene: TRBJ1-1

CDR3nt: TGTGCCAGTAGGCCGGGACGGGGAACTGAAAAACTGTTTTTT
CDR3aa: CASRPGRGTEKLFF
d_gene: -
abundance: -
v_gene: TRBV19
j_gene: TRBJ1-4

CDR3nt: TGTGCCAGCAGTTTTTCCGGGCTCGATGGCTACACCTTC
CDR3aa: CASSFSGLDGYTF
d_gene: -
abundance: -
v_gene: TRBV27
j_gene: TRBJ1-2

CDR3nt: TGTGCCAGCAGGGAAGGAGTAGGGACCCAGTACTTC
CDR3aa: CASREGVGTQYF
d_gene: -
abundance: -
v_gene: TRBV6-1
j_gene: TRBJ2-5

CDR3nt: TGTGCCAGCAGCGTGGGACAGTTTGAAGCTTTCTTT
CDR3aa: CASSVGQFEAFF
d_gene: TRBD1
abundance: -
v_gene: TRBV5-6
j_gene: TRBJ1-1

CDR3nt: TGCGCCAGAATGGGACAGGGCAGCAATGAGCAGTTCTTC
CDR3aa: CARMGQGSNEQFF
d_gene: TRBD1
abundance: -
v_gene: TRBV10-2
j_gene: TRBJ2-1

CDR3nt: TGTGCCAGCAGCCGAGGCCCTAACTATGGCTACACCTTC
CDR3aa: CASSRGPNYGYTF
d_gene: -
abundance: -
v_gene: TRBV12-3/TRBV12-4
j_gene: TRBJ1-2